This T cell receptor (beta chain) was observed in a study of CD8+CD57+ T cells in acquired aplastic anemia. V trimming: 4 bases; J trimming: 7 bases; junction bases outside the gene matches: 3. This CDR3 spans 12 amino acids. Germline assignment: CDR1 SGHTA and CDR2 FQGNSA. Genomic DNA provided the template from which TCR beta VDJ and CDR3 profiles were obtained. TCRdb reanalysed the reads using MiXCR and keeps one entry per CDR3 protein. The table has approximately 250,000 distinct CDR3 sequences, 65% to 90% seen once. Patients included in sequencing had previously demonstrated CD8+CD57+ cell expansion by flow cytometry. This clonotype was seen at least ten times.

The sequenced material came from sorted CD4+, CD8+, or CD8+CD57+ T cells (not recorded which) from PBMCs. The rearrangement joins TRBV7-2 to TRBJ2-7, with TRBD2 matching over 8 bases. The sequence was obtained from a human donor with aplastic anemia. The CDR3: CASSSGTREQYV. CDR3 coding DNA: TGTGCCAGCAGCTCAGGGACTAGGGAGCAGTACGTC.